This T cell receptor beta chain was documented in a study of shared clonotypes between healthy human individuals. Each of the donors was a healthy adult who was HIV-negative and had not had a recent acute infection or vaccination. Template for every sorted-subset replicate PCR totaled roughly 200 ng DNA, roughly 30,000 T cell genomes. This table comes from immunoSEQ multiplex PCR, and its TCRdb copy is limited to in-frame clones, with some not included. Among about a million clones listed, 70% to 85% were seen once. The V end lost 5 bases, the J end lost 2 bases, and 15 bases lay between the germline ends. Germline loops: CDR1 KGHSH, CDR2 LQKENI. The CDR3 contains 15 residues.

The TCR originated in a man younger than 30 in good health. Some clones in this sample may be carry-over from other donors' samples. Sequenced sample: memory CD4+ T cells from PBMCs. Subset given: CD45RA-negative fraction. The rearrangement uses TRBV18 and TRBJ1-1, with D tentatively TRBD1 (5 bases). The CDR3 here is CASSATAGLNTEAFF. The DNA for the CDR3 is TGTGCCAGCTCAGCCACCGCAGGGTTAAACACTGAAGCTTTCTTT. The variable domain in full, completed from reference TRBV18 and TRBJ1-1, reads NAGVMQNPRHLVRRRGQEARLRCSPMKGHSHVYWYRQLPEEGLKFMVYLQKENIIDESGMPKERFSAEFPKEGPSILRIQQVVRGDSAAYFCASSATAGLNTEAFFGQGTRLTVV.